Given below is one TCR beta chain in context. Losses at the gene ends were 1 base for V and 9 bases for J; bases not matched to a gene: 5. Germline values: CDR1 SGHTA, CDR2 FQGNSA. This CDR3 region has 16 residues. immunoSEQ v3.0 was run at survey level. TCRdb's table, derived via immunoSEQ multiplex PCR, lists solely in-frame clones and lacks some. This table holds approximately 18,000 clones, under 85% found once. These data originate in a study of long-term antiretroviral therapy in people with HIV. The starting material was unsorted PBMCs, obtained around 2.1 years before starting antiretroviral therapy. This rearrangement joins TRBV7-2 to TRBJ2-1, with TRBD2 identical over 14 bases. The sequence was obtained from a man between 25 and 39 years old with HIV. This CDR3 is CASSLEGTSGRFEQFF. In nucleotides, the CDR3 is TGTGCCAGCAGCTTAGAAGGGACTAGCGGGAGATTTGAGCAGTTCTTC.